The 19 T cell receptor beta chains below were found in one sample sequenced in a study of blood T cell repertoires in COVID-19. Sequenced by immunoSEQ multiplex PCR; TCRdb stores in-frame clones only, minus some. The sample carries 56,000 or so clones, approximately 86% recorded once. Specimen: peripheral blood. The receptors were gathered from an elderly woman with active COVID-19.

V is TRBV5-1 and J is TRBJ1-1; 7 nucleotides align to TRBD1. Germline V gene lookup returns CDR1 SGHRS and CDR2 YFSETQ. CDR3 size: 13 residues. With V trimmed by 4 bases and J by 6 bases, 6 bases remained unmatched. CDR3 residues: CASSPGQMPEAFF. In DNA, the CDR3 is TGCGCCAGCAGCCCGGGACAGATGCCTGAAGCTTTCTTT.

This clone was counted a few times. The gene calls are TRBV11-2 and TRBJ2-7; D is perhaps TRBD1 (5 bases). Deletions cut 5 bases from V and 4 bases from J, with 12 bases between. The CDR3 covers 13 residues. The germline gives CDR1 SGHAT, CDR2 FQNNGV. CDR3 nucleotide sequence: TGTGCCAGCAGCCCCCGACAGTCGTACGAGCAGTACTTC. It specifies CASSPRQSYEQYF.

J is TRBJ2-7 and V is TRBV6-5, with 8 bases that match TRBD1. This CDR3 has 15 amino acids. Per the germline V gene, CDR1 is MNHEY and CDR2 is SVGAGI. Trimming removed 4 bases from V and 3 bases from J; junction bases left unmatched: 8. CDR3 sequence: CASSSSGTGDYEQYF. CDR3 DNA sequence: TGTGCCAGCAGTTCTTCCGGGACAGGTGACTACGAGCAGTACTTC.

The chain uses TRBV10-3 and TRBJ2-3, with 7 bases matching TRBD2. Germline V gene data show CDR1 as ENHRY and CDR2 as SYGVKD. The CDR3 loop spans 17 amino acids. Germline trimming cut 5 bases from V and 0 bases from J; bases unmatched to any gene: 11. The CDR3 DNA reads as TGTGCCATCAGTCACCCTTCTGAGCGGGGAAGCACAGATACGCAGTATTTT. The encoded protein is CAISHPSERGSTDTQYF.

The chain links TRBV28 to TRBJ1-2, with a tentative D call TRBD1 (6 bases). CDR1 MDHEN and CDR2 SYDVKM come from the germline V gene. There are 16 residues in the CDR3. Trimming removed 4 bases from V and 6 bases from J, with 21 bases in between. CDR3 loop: CASSYAGADVRNGYTF. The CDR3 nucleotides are TGTGCCAGCAGTTACGCGGGGGCCGACGTCCGCAATGGCTACACCTTC.

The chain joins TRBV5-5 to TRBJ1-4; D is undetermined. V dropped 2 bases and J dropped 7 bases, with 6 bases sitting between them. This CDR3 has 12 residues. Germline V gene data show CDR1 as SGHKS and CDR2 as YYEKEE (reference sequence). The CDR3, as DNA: TGTGCCAGCAGCTTCTTCAGTGAAAAACTGTTTTTT. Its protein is CASSFFSEKLFF.

CDR3 loop: CASSFVEGGELFF. CDR3 DNA sequence: TGTGCCAGCAGTTTCGTCGAGGGCGGGGAGCTGTTTTTT. The rearrangement joins TRBV12-3 or TRBV12-4 to TRBJ2-2; a possible D gene is TRBD2 (5 bases). V lost 3 bases, J lost 7 bases, and 9 bases lay in between. The CDR3 length is 13 residues.

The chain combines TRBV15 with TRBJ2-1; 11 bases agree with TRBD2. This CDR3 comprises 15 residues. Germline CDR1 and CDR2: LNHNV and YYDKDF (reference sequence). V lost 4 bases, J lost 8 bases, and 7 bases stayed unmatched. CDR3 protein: CATSILLAGVDEQFF. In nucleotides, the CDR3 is TGTGCCACCAGCATTCTACTAGCGGGGGTCGATGAGCAGTTCTTC.

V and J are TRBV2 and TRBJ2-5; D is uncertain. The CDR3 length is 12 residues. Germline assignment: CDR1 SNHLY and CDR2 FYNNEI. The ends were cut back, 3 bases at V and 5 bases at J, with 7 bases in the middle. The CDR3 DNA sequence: TGTGCCAGCAGTGAGGTCGGGGAGACCCAGTACTTC. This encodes CASSEVGETQYF.

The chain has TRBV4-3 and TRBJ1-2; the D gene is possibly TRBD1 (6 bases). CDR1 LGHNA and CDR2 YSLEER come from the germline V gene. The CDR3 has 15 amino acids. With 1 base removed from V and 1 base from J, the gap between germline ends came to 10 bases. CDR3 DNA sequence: TGCGCCAGCAGCCAAGGTGGCAGGGGTAACTATGGCTACACCTTC. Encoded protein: CASSQGGRGNYGYTF.

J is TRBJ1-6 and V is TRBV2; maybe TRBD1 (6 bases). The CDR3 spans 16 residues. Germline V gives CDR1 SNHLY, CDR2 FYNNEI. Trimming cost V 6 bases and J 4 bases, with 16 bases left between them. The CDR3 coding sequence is TGTGCCAGCAGGGTACAGGGAGGGTTTTATAATTCACCCCTCCACTTT. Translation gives CASRVQGGFYNSPLHF.

Here the CDR3 DNA reads TGTGCCAGCAGTGACTCTCCAACCGGGGTCTATGGCTACACCTTC. Translating it yields CASSDSPTGVYGYTF. The rearrangement links TRBV6-4 to TRBJ1-2; D not resolved. Germline V gives CDR1 MRHNA, CDR2 SNTAGT. The CDR3 runs 15 residues. Trimming took 0 bases from V and 4 from J, leaving 12 bases between them.

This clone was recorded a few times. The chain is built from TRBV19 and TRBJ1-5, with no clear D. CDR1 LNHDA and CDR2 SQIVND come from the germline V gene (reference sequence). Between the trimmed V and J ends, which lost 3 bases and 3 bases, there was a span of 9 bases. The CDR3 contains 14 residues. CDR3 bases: TGTGCCAGTAGTATGCTGGCTTACAATCAGCCCCAGCATTTT. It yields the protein CASSMLAYNQPQHF.

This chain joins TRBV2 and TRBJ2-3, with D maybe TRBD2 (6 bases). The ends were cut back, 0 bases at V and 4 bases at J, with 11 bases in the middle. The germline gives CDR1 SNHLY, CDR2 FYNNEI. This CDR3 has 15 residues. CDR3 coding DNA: TGTGCCAGCAGTGAAGCCCGACTAGTCCCAGATACGCAGTATTTT. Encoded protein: CASSEARLVPDTQYF.

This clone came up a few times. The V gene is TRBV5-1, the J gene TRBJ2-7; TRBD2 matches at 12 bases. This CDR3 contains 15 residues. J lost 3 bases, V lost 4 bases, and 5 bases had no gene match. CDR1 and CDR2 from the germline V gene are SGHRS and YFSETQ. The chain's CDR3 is CASSPWTSGVYEQYF. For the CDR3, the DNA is TGCGCCAGCAGCCCGTGGACTAGCGGGGTCTACGAGCAGTACTTC.

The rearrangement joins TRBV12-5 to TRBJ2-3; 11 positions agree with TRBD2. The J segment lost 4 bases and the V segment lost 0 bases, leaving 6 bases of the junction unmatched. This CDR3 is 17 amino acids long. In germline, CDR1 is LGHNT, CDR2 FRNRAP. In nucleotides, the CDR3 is TGTGCTAGTGGTTTGGTACCCGGACTAGCGGGCGCAGATACGCAGTATTTT. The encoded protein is CASGLVPGLAGADTQYF.

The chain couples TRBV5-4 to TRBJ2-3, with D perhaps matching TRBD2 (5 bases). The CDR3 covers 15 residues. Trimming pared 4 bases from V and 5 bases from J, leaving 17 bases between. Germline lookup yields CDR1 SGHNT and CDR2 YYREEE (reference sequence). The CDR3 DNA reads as TGTGCCAGCAGCAACCCAGGCGGGCCCGGAGATACGCAGTATTTT. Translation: CASSNPGGPGDTQYF.

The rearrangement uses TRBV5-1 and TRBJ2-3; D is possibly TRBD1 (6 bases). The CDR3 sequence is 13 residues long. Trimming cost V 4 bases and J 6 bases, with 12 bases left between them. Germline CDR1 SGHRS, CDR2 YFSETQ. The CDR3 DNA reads TGCGCCAGCAGCATCACAGGGCCCGATACGCAGTATTTT. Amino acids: CASSITGPDTQYF.

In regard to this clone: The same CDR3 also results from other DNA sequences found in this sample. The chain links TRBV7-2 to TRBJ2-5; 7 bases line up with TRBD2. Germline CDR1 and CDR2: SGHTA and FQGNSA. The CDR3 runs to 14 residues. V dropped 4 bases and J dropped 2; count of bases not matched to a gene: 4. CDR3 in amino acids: CASSYQRGQETQYF. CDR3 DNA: TGTGCCAGCAGCTACCAGCGGGGTCAAGAGACCCAGTACTTC.